This entry describes one T cell receptor beta chain. The data are from a study of T-cell memory formation after mild COVID-19. The CDR3 consists of 14 residues. V was pared by 6 bases and J by 5 bases, with 17 bases between. Germline CDR1 MNHEY, CDR2 SMNVEV (reference sequence). MiXCR, applied by TCRdb to the 5' RACE reads, yields one record per CDR3 protein. The table shows hundreds of thousands of distinct CDR3 sequences, with less than 25% occurring only once. The rearrangement joins TRBV27 to TRBJ2-7; D is possibly TRBD1 or TRBD2 (5 bases each). The origin of this receptor is an adult woman who had mild COVID-19 (a few samples of this study predate the infection). Cell type and time point are not known. Sample: PBMCs or a T cell subset sorted from them (not recorded which). The CDR3 sequence: CASSPMDRGHEQYF. The CDR3 bases are TGTGCCAGCAGCCCAATGGACCGGGGCCACGAGCAGTACTTC.